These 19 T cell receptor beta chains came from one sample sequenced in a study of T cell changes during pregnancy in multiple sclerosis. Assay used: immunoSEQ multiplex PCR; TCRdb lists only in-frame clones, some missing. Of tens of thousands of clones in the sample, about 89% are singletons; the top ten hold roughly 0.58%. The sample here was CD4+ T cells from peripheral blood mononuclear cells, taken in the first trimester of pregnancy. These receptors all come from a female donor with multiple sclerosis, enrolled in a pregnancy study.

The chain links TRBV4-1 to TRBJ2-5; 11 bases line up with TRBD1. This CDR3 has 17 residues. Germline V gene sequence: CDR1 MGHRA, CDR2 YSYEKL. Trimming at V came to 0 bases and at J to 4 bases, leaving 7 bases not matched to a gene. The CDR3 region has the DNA TGCGCCAGCAGCCAAGACCGGACAGGGGGCTTGGGAGAGACCCAGTACTTC. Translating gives CASSQDRTGGLGETQYF.

The CDR3 here is CASSQDYRRNTEAFF. CDR3 bases: TGTGCCAGCAGCCAGGATTATAGGAGGAACACTGAAGCTTTCTTT. J is TRBJ1-1 and V is TRBV4-2; D is undetermined. The ends were cut back, 3 bases at V and 1 base at J, with 12 bases in the middle. From germline, CDR1 is LGHNA and CDR2 YNFKEQ. This CDR3 contains 15 residues.

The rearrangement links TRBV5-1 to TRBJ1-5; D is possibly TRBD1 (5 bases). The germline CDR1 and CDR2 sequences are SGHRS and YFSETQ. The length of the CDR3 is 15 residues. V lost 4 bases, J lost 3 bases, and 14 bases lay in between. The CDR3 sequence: CASSPAGGTNQPQHF. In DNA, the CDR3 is TGCGCCAGCAGCCCCGCTGGGGGGACCAATCAGCCCCAGCATTTT. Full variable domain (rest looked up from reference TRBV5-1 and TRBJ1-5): KAGVTQTPRYLIKTRGQQVTLSCSPISGHRSVSWYQQTPGQGLQFLFEYFSETQRNKGNFPGRFSGRQFSNSRSEMNVSTLELGDSALYLCASSPAGGTNQPQHFGDGTRLSIL.

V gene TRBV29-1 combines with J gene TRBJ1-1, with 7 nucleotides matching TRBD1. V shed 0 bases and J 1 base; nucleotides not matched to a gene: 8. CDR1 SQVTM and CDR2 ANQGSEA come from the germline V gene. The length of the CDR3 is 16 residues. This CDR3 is CSVEDSGGPRNTEAFF. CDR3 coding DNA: TGCAGCGTTGAAGATTCAGGGGGGCCTAGGAACACTGAAGCTTTCTTT.

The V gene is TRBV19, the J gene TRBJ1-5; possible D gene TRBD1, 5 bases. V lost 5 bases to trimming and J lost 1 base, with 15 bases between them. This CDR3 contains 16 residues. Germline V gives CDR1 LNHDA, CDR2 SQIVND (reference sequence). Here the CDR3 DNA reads TGTGCCAGTAGTCGACGCCGGGGGGGAAGCAATCAGCCCCAGCATTTT. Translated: CASSRRRGGSNQPQHF.

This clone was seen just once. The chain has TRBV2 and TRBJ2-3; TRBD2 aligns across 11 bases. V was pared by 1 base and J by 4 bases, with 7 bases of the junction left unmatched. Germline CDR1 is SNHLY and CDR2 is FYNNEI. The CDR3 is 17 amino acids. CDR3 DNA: TGTGCCAGCAGTGAAGGGACTAGCGGGCTTCGTGCAGATACGCAGTATTTT. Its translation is CASSEGTSGLRADTQYF.

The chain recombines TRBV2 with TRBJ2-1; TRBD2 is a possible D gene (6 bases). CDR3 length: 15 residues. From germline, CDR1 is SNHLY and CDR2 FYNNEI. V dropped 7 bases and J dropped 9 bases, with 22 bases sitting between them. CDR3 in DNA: TGTGCCAGCAAGGCCCTCGGGAGTGAAGGTAGTGAGCAGTTCTTC. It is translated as CASKALGSEGSEQFF.

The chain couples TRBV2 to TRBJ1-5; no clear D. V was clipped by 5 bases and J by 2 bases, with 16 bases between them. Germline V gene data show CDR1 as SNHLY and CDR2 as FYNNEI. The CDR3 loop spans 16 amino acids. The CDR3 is CASSNKRLFGNQPQHF. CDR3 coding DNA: TGTGCCAGCAGTAACAAGAGGTTGTTCGGCAATCAGCCCCAGCATTTT. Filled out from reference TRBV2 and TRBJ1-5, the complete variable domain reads EPEVTQTPSHQVTQMGQEVILRCVPISNHLYFYWYRQILGQKVEFLVSFYNNEISEKSEIFDDQFSVERPDGSNFTLKIRSTKLEDSAMYFCASSNKRLFGNQPQHFGDGTRLSIL.

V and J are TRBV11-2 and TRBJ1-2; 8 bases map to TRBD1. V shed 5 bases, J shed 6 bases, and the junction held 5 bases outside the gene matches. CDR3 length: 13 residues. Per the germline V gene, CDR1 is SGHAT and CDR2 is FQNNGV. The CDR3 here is CASSLPTGDGYTF. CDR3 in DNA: TGTGCCAGCAGCCTACCGACAGGGGATGGCTACACCTTC.

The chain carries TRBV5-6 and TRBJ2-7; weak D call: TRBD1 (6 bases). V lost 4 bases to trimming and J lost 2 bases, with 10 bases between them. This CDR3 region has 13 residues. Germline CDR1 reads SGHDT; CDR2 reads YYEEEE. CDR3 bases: TGTGCCAGCAGCAGACAGGTCGCCTACGAGCAGTACTTC. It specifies CASSRQVAYEQYF.

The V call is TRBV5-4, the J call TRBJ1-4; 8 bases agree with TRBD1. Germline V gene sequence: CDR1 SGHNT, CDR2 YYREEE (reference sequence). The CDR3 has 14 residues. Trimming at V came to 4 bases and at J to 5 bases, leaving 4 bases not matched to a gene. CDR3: CASSLGQGNEKLFF. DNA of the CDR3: TGTGCCAGCAGCCTCGGACAGGGAAATGAAAAACTGTTTTTT.

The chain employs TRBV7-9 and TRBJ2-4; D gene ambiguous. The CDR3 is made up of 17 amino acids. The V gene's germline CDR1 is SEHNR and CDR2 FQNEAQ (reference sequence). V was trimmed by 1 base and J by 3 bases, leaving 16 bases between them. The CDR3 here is CASSLGPRLGGKNIQYF. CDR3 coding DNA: TGTGCCAGCAGCTTAGGTCCTCGCTTAGGCGGCAAAAACATTCAGTACTTC.

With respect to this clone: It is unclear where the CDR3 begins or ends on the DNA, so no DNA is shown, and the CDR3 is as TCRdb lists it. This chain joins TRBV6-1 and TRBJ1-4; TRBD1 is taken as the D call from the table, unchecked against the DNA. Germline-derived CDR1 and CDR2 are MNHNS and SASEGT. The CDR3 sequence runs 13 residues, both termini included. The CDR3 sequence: CASSEGWGQGAFF.

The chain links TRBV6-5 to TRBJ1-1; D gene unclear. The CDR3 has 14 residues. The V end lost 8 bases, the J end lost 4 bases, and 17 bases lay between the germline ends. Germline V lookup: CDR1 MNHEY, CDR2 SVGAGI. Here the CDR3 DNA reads TGTGCCAGCGGACCCGCGGGCGAGGGCACTGAAGCTTTCTTT. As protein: CASGPAGEGTEAFF.

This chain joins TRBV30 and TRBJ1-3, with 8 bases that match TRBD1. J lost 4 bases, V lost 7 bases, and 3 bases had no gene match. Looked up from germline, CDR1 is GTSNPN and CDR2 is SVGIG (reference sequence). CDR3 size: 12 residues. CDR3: CASDRGGNTIYF. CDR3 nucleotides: TGTGCCTCCGACAGGGGAGGAAACACCATATATTTT.

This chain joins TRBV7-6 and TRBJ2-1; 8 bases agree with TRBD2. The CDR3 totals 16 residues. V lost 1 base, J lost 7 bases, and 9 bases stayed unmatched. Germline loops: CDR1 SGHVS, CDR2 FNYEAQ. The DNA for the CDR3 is TGTGCCAGCAGCTTAGTAAGAACTAGCGGCAGGAATGAGCAGTTCTTC. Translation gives CASSLVRTSGRNEQFF.

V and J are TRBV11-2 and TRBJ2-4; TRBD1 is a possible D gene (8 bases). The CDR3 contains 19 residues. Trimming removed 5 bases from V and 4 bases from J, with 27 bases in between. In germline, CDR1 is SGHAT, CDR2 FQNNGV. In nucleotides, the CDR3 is TGTGCCAGCAGCACCCATGGGACAGGCCGACTTAGCGGGAAAAACATTCAGTACTTC. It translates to CASSTHGTGRLSGKNIQYF.

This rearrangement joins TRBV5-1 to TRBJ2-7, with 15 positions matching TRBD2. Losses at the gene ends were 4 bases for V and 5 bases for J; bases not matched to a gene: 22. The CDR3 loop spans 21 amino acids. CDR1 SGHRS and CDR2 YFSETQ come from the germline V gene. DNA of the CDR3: TGCGCCAGCAGCCCACGCCCTCGGACTAGCGGGAGGGGGTTGAGCTGGAACGAGCAGTACTTC. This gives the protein CASSPRPRTSGRGLSWNEQYF.

CDR3 in amino acids: CASSYRQGLNYEQYF. The CDR3 DNA reads as TGTGCCAGCAGTTATCGGCAGGGCTTAAACTACGAGCAGTACTTC. The V gene is TRBV6-5, the J gene TRBJ2-7; a possible D gene is TRBD1 (5 bases). The germline CDR1 and CDR2 sequences are MNHEY and SVGAGI. CDR3 length: 15 residues. Trimming cost V 3 bases and J 3 bases, with 15 bases left between them.